This is a list of T cell receptor beta chains from one sample in a study of T cells after yellow fever vaccination. One entry per CDR3 protein, called by TCRdb with MiXCR from the 5' RACE reads. This table has some 320,000 distinct CDR3 sequences, around 4.3% appearing once. The sample here was PBMCs, taken 15 days after the yellow fever booster vaccination. The receptors were gathered from a man between 18 and 29 years old who received the YFV17D yellow fever vaccine. Both conserved end residues are part of each CDR3. The D gene is left open where the match is weak. Part of the rows lack a size; the others show once, few, many or a class for expanded clones.

v_gene	j_gene	d_gene	abundance	CDR3nt	CDR3aa
TRBV5-1	TRBJ1-1	-	-	TGCGCCAGCAGCTTGGAAAGAGGGACCGCTTTCTTT	CASSLERGTAFF
TRBV7-3	TRBJ1-6	TRBD1	few	TGTGCCAGCAGCTTAGTGCAGGGGGATTCACCCCTCCACTTT	CASSLVQGDSPLHF
TRBV7-2	TRBJ2-2	-	-	TGTGCCAGCAGCTTCTGGCCGAACACCGGGGAGCTGTTTTTT	CASSFWPNTGELFF
TRBV6-1	TRBJ2-1	TRBD2	many	TGTGCCAGCAGTGAAATGGGGGGGGTCCACAATGAGCAGTTCTTC	CASSEMGGVHNEQFF
TRBV5-1	TRBJ2-1	TRBD1	many	TGCGCCAGCAGCCGGACAGGGTGGATGGAGGATGAGCAGTTCTTC	CASSRTGWMEDEQFF
TRBV2	TRBJ1-5	-	few	TGTGCCAGCACAGGGGATTTCAATCAGCCCCAGCATTTT	CASTGDFNQPQHF
TRBV19	TRBJ1-6	TRBD1	few	TGTGCCACAGCCCGGGGACAGGGAAATTCACCCCTCCACTTT	CATARGQGNSPLHF
TRBV4-3	TRBJ2-3	TRBD1	many	TGCGCCAGCAGCCAAGATCGACAGGGAGCAGATACGCAGTATTTT	CASSQDRQGADTQYF
TRBV28	TRBJ2-2	-	few	TGTGCCACCCCGGGCAGAGCCGGGGAGCTGTTTTTT	CATPGRAGELFF
TRBV10-3	TRBJ2-7	-	-	TGTGCCATCAACTCAGGAGGGTCCTACGAGCAGTACTTC	CAINSGGSYEQYF
TRBV6-5	TRBJ1-1	-	many	TGTGCCAGCAGTCACGGGGCGGGCTACGAGGCTTTCTTT	CASSHGAGYEAFF
TRBV29-1	TRBJ2-1	-	-	TGCAGCGTTGTGGCCGGCCAAGGGCAGTTCTTC	CSVVAGQGQFF
TRBV5-1	TRBJ2-1	-	many	TGCGCCAGCAGCTTGGCCGGGGAAGCCCCCAGGGAGCAGTTCTTC	CASSLAGEAPREQFF
TRBV6-5	TRBJ2-1	TRBD1	many	TGTGCCAGCAGCCCGACAGGGCCCGAGCAGTTCTTC	CASSPTGPEQFF
TRBV4-1	TRBJ2-3	TRBD1	few	TGCGCCAGCAGCCAAGAGCCCGCACAGGGGTTTCTCGCAGATACGCAGTATTTT	CASSQEPAQGFLADTQYF
TRBV24-1	TRBJ2-3	-	-	TGTGCCACCAGTGAAACCGTCACAGATACGCAGTATTTT	CATSETVTDTQYF
TRBV7-2	TRBJ2-3	-	many	TGTGCCAGCAGCTCGACGGGGGCCCCCCCAGATACGCAGTATTTT	CASSSTGAPPDTQYF
TRBV11-2	TRBJ2-2	-	many	TGTGCCAGCAGCCGTGAGGGGAACACCGGGGAGCTGTTTTTT	CASSREGNTGELFF
TRBV21-1	TRBJ1-1	-	-	TGTGCCAGCAAGACCCGAGTGAACACTGAAGCTTTCTTT	CASKTRVNTEAFF
TRBV15	TRBJ2-2	-	many	TGTGCCACCAGCGACAGCAGGGAACACACCGGGGAGCTGTTTTTT	CATSDSREHTGELFF
TRBV7-2	TRBJ2-5	-	few	TGTGCCAGCAGCTTACAGCGGCGGGGACAAGAGACCCAGTACTTC	CASSLQRRGQETQYF
TRBV5-1	TRBJ2-7	-	-	TGCGCCAGCAGCAGCCAGGTTCGGTACGAGCAGTACTTC	CASSSQVRYEQYF
TRBV5-4	TRBJ1-1	TRBD1	few	TGTGCCAGCAGCTTAACTTATACTGGACAGGGGGCGACTGAAGCTTTCTTT	CASSLTYTGQGATEAFF
TRBV5-1	TRBJ2-3	-	many	TGCGCCAGCAGCTTGGAGGAGGCAGCGGATACGCAGTATTTT	CASSLEEAADTQYF
TRBV24-1	TRBJ2-2	-	-	TGTGCCACCAGTGAAAAGTACACCGGGGAGCTGTTTTTT	CATSEKYTGELFF
TRBV7-2	TRBJ2-3	-	many	TGTGCCAGCAGCCCCGACTACCTACGCACAGATACGCAGTATTTT	CASSPDYLRTDTQYF
TRBV11-2	TRBJ2-1	TRBD2	many	TGTGCCAGCAGGGCGAGCGGGGGGAGCTCCTACAATGAGCAGTTCTTC	CASRASGGSSYNEQFF
TRBV6-6	TRBJ2-5	-	-	TGTGCCAGCAGTTACTCACAGGGTTTTGGAGAGACCCAGTACTTC	CASSYSQGFGETQYF
TRBV7-9	TRBJ1-6	-	few	TGTGCCAGCAGACGTGGAGTCGGGCAGGATTCACCCCTCCACTTT	CASRRGVGQDSPLHF
TRBV7-2	TRBJ2-5	TRBD1	many	TGTGCCAGCAGTGGGACAGGGAGTCAAGAGACCCAGTACTTC	CASSGTGSQETQYF
TRBV5-1	TRBJ1-1	-	many	TGCGCCAGCAGCTTGGGACAGACTGAAGCTTTCTTT	CASSLGQTEAFF
TRBV2	TRBJ2-3	-	-	TGTGCCAGCAGTTGGACAGTGAATACGCAGTATTTT	CASSWTVNTQYF
TRBV7-2	TRBJ2-1	TRBD2	many	TGTGCCAGCAGCTTAGTCCCTAGCGGGGTCGGCAATGAGCAGTTCTTC	CASSLVPSGVGNEQFF
TRBV6-1	TRBJ1-2	-	-	TGTGCCAGCACGTGGGGGAGAGGCTACACCTTC	CASTWGRGYTF
TRBV7-2	TRBJ2-5	TRBD2	-	TGTGCCAGCAGCTTAGGTCTGACTAGCGGGGGGGCAGACGAGACCCAGTACTTC	CASSLGLTSGGADETQYF
TRBV7-9	TRBJ2-7	TRBD1	many	TGTGCCAGCAGCACAACAGGGGAAGAGCAGTACTTC	CASSTTGEEQYF
TRBV21-1	TRBJ1-5	-	many	TGTGCCAGCAGACCCGGGAACCCAAAGTATAGCAATCAGCCCCAGCATTTT	CASRPGNPKYSNQPQHF
TRBV7-2	TRBJ2-2	TRBD1	many	TGTGCCAGCACCCGGGGACAGGGGGCATCCGGGGAGCTGTTTTTT	CASTRGQGASGELFF
TRBV7-3	TRBJ2-1	TRBD2	-	TGTGCCAGCAGCTGGCGGGGGGGATCCTCCTACAATGAGCAGTTCTTC	CASSWRGGSSYNEQFF
TRBV5-1	TRBJ2-2	-	few	TGCGCCAGCAGCCCGGGCCAAAGGGGCGGGGAGCTGTTTTTT	CASSPGQRGGELFF
TRBV9	TRBJ2-7	TRBD1	many	TGTGCCAGCAGCTTGGACAGGAGCTCCTACGAGCAGTACTTC	CASSLDRSSYEQYF
TRBV9	TRBJ2-7	-	medium-sized	TGTGCCAGCAGCTTAGCCGGGGATGACTACGAGCAGTACTTC	CASSLAGDDYEQYF
TRBV7-2	TRBJ2-7	-	many	TGTGCCAGCAGCAGTGTCCCCGGGACCACCTACGAGCAGTACTTC	CASSSVPGTTYEQYF
TRBV7-2	TRBJ1-1	-	many	TGTGCCAGCAGTAATACAGGGAGCACTGAAGCTTTCTTT	CASSNTGSTEAFF
TRBV12-3/TRBV12-4	TRBJ2-7	-	-	TGTGCCAGCAGTTTAGGACAGAGGAGCTCCTACGAGCAGTACTTC	CASSLGQRSSYEQYF
TRBV4-1	TRBJ2-5	-	many	TGCGCCAGCAGCCCCGTTCGGGACTTTGGGGAGACCCAGTACTTC	CASSPVRDFGETQYF
TRBV4-1	TRBJ1-2	-	-	TGCGCCAGCAGCCAAGAGAGGCAGGCCTATGGCTACACCTTC	CASSQERQAYGYTF
TRBV7-9	TRBJ2-2	-	many	TGTGCCAGCACCCCGCGTAGGCAGAAGAACACCGGGGAGCTGTTTTTT	CASTPRRQKNTGELFF
TRBV4-1	TRBJ2-1	-	few	TGCGCCAGCAGCCAAGTCTACTTGCCCAATGAGCAGTTCTTC	CASSQVYLPNEQFF
TRBV20-1	TRBJ2-1	-	many	TGCAGTGCTAAGGGGCGGGTTACCTACAATGAGCAGTTCTTC	CSAKGRVTYNEQFF
TRBV3-1	TRBJ1-2	-	-	TGTGCCAGCAGCCAAGAACCCATGGGTGGCTACACCTTC	CASSQEPMGGYTF
TRBV5-1	TRBJ2-5	-	few	TGCGCCAGCTGGGACGGAAGGGCAGAGACCCAGTACTTC	CASWDGRAETQYF
TRBV15	TRBJ2-7	-	many	TGTGCCACCAGCAGGGACCCGGGCCCGGAGGGCTACGAGCAGTACTTC	CATSRDPGPEGYEQYF
TRBV12-3/TRBV12-4	TRBJ2-7	TRBD1	many	TGTGCCAGCAGCCCTAGTGGACAGGGGGTCTACGAGCAGTACTTC	CASSPSGQGVYEQYF